What follows is one TCR beta chain and its context. This specimen comes from a study of blood T cell repertoires in COVID-19. Study summary: Sites across the United States, Italy and Spain contributed samples from acute and convalescent COVID-19. Sources were T cells, B-cell-depleted T cells, or PBMCs; the material itself was cDNA or gDNA.

Under the authors' procedure: Amplifying reference gene primers gave estimates of nucleated cell counts. Repertoires were generated with immunoSEQ multiplex PCR, while TCRdb's copy carries only in-frame clones and drops some. V and J calls and clone size are copied from that table; D and trimming were computed from the DNA. The sample carries fewer than 250,000 clones, 80% to 90% recorded once. Sequencing was carried out using peripheral blood. The receptor comes from a man aged 25-45 years with active or convalescent COVID-19.

The CDR3 is CASSLLAGSSYNEQFF. The CDR3 DNA follows: TGTGCCAGCAGCTTACTAGCGGGGAGCTCCTACAATGAGCAGTTCTTC. V usage is TRBV7-9 and J usage is TRBJ2-1, with 9 nucleotides matching TRBD2. The V segment lost 2 bases and the J segment 0 bases; nucleotides outside the gene matches: 2. CDR3 size: 16 residues. Germline-derived CDR1 and CDR2 are SEHNR and FQNEAQ (reference sequence). The full variable domain, completed using reference TRBV7-9 and TRBJ2-1, is DTGVSQNPRHKITKRGQNVTFRCDPISEHNRLYWYRQTLGQGPEFLTYFQNEAQLEKSRLLSDRFSAERPKGSFSTLEIQRTEQGDSAMYLCASSLLAGSSYNEQFFGPGTRLTVL.